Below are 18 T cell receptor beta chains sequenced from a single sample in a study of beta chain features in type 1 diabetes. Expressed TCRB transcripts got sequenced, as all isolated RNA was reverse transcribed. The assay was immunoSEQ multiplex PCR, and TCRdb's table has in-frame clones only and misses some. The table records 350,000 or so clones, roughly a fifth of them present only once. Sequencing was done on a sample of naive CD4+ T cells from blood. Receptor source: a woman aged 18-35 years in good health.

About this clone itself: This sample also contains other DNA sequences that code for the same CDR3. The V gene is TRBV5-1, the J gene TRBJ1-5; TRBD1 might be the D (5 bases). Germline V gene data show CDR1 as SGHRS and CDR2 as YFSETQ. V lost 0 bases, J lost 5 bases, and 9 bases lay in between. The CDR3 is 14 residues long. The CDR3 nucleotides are TGCGCCAGCAGCTTGGGGGGAGGGGATCAGCCCCAGCATTTT. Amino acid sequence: CASSLGGGDQPQHF.

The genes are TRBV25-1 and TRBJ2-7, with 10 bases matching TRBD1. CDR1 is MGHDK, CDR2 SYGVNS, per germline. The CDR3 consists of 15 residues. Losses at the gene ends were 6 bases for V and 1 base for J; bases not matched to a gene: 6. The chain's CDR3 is CASSQLGQGSYEQYF. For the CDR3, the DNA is TGTGCCAGCAGCCAGCTGGGACAGGGGTCCTACGAGCAGTACTTC.

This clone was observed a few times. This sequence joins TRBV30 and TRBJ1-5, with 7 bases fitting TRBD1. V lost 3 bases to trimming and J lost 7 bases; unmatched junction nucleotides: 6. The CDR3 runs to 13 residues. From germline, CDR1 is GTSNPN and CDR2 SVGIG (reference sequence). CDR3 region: CAWSRQGRQPQHF. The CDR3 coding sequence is TGTGCCTGGAGCCGACAGGGTCGACAGCCCCAGCATTTT. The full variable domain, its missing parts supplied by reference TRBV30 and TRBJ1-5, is SQTIHQWPATLVQPVGSPLSLECTVEGTSNPNLYWYRQAAGRGLQLLFYSVGIGQISSEVPQNLSASRPQDRQFILSSKKLLLSDSGFYLCAWSRQGRQPQHFGDGTRLSIL.

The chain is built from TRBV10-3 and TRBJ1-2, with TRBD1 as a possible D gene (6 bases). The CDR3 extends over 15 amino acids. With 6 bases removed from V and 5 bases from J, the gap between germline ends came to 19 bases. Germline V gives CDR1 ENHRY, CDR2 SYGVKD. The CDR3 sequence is CAIRNGQFTGYGYTF. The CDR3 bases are TGTGCCATCAGAAACGGACAGTTTACGGGATATGGCTACACCTTC.

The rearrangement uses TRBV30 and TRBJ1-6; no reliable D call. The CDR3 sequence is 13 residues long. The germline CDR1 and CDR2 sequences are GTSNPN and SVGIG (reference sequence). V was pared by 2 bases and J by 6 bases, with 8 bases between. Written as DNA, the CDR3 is TGTGCCTGGAGTTTGAGTGCTAATTCACCCCTCCACTTT. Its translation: CAWSLSANSPLHF.

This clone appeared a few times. The CDR3 sequence: CASSPPGGANYGYTF. The DNA for the CDR3 is TGTGCCAGCAGTCCCCCGGGGGGAGCTAACTATGGCTACACCTTC. This chain uses TRBV6-6 with TRBJ1-2; perhaps TRBD1 as D (5 bases). Trimming left V 5 bases short and J 0 bases short, with 13 bases between. The CDR3 loop spans 15 amino acids. Germline V CDR1 and CDR2: MNHNY, SVGAGI (reference sequence).

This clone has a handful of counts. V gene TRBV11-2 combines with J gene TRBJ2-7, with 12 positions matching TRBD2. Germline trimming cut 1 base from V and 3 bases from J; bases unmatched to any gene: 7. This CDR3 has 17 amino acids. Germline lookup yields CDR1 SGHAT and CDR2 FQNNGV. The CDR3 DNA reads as TGTGCCAGCAGCTTAGCTCCAGGACTAGCGGGAAACTACGAGCAGTACTTC. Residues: CASSLAPGLAGNYEQYF.

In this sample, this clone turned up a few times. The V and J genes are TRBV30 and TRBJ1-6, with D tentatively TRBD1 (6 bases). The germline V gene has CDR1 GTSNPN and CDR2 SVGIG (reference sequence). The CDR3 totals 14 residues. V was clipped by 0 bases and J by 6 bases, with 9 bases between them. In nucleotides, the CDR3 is TGTGCCTGGAGTGTTCGAGGGGGTAATTCACCCCTCCACTTT. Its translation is CAWSVRGGNSPLHF.

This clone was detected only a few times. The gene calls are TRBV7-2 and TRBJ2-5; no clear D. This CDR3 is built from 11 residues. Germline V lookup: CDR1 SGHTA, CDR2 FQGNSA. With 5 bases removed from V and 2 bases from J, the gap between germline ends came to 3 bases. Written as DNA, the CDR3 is TGTGCCAGCAGCGTACAAGAGACCCAGTACTTC. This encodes CASSVQETQYF.

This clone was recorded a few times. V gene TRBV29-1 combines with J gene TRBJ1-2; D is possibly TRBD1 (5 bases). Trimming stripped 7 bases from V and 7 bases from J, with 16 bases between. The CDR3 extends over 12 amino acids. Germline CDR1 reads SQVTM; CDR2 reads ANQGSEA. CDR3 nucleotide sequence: TGCAGCGCCGCCCGGGCAGGGTCTGGCTACACCTTC. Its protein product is CSAARAGSGYTF.

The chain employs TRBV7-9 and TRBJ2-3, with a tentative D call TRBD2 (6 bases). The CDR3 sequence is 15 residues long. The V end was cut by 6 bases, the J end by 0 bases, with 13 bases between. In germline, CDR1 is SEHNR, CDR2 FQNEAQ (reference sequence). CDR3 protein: CASSFQGTSTDTQYF. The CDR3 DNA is TGTGCCAGCAGTTTTCAAGGGACTAGCACAGATACGCAGTATTTT.

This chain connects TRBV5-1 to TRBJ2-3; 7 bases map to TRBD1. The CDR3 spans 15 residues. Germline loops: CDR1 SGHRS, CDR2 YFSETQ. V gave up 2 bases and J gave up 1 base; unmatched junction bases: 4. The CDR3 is CASSFGTVGTDTQYF. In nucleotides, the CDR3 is TGCGCCAGCAGCTTCGGGACAGTTGGCACAGATACGCAGTATTTT.

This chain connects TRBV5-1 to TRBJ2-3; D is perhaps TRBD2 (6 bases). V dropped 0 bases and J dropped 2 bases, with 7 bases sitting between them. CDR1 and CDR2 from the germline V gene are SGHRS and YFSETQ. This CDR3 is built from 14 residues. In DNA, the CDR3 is TGCGCCAGCAGCTTGGCGGGGGACACAGATACGCAGTATTTT. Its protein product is CASSLAGDTDTQYF.

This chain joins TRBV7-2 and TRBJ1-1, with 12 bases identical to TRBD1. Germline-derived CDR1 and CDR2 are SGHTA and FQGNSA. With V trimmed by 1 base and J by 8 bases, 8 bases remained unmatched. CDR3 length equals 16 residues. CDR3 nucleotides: TGTGCCAGCAGCTTAGGAGGGACAGGGGGCGCGTTAGAAGCTTTCTTT. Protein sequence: CASSLGGTGGALEAFF. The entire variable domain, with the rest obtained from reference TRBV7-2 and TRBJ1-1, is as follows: GAGVSQSPSNKVTEKGKDVELRCDPISGHTALYWYRQSLGQGLEFLIYFQGNSAPDKSGLPSDRFSAERTGGSVSTLTIQRTQQEDSAVYLCASSLGGTGGALEAFFGQGTRLTVV.

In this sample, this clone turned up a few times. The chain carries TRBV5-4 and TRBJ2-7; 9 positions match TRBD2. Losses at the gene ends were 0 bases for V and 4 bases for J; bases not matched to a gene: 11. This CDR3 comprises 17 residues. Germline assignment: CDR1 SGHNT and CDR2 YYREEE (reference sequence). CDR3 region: CASSLAAGSGSRYEQYF. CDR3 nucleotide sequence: TGTGCCAGCAGCTTGGCGGCGGGTAGCGGGAGTCGATACGAGCAGTACTTC.

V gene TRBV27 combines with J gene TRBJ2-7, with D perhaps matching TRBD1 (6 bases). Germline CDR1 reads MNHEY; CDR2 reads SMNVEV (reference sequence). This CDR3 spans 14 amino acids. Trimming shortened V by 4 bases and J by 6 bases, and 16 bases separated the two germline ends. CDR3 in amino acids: CASSSRQGRGEQYF. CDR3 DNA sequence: TGTGCCAGCAGTTCCCGTCAGGGGAGAGGCGAGCAGTACTTC.

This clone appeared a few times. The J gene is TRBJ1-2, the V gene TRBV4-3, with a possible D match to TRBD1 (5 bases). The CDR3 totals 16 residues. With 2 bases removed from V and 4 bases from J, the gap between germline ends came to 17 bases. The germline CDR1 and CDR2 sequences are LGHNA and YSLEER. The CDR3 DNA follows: TGCGCCAGCAGCCAATCCTGGGGGAGGGACGGCTATGGCTACACCTTC. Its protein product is CASSQSWGRDGYGYTF.

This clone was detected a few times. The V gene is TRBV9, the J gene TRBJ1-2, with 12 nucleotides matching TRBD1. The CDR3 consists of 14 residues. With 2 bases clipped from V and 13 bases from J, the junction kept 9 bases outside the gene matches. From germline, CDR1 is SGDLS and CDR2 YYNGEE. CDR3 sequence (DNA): TGTGCCAGCAGCGTCGATGGGACAGGGGGCCCCATCACCTTC. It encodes CASSVDGTGGPITF. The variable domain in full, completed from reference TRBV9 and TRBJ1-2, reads DSGVTQTPKHLITATGQRVTLRCSPRSGDLSVYWYQQSLDQGLQFLIQYYNGEERAKGNILERFSAQQFPDLHSELNLSSLELGDSALYFCASSVDGTGGPITFGSGTRLTVV.